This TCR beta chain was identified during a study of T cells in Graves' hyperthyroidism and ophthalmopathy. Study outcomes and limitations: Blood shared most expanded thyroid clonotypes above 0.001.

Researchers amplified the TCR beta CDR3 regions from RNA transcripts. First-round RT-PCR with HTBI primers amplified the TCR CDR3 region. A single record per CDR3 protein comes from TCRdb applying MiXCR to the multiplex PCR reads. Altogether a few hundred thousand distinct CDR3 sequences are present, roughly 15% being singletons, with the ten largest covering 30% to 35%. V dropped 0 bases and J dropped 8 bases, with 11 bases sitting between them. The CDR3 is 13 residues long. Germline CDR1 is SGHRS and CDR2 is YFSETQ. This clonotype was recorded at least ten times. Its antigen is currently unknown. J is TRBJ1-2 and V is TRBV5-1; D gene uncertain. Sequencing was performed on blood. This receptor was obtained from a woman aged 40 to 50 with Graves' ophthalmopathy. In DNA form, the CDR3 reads TGCGCCAGCAGCTTGGATCGGTTTTCCGGCTACACCTTC. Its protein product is CASSLDRFSGYTF.